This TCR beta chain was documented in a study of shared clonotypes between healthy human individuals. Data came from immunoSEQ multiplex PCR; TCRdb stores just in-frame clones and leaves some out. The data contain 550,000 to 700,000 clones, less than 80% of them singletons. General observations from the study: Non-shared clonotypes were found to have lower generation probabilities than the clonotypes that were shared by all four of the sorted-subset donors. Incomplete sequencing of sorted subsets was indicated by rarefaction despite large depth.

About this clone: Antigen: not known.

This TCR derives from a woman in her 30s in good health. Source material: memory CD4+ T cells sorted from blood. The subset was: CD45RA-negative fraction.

CDR3 sequence reads: CASSMEQPDLAQHF. In nucleotides, the CDR3 is TGTGCCAGCAGTATGGAACAACCGGACTTGGCCCAGCATTTT. This rearrangement joins TRBV6-1 to TRBJ1-5; D ambiguous. The CDR3 is 14 residues long. V dropped 5 bases and J dropped 11 bases, with 19 bases sitting between them. Looked up from germline, CDR1 is MNHNS and CDR2 is SASEGT.